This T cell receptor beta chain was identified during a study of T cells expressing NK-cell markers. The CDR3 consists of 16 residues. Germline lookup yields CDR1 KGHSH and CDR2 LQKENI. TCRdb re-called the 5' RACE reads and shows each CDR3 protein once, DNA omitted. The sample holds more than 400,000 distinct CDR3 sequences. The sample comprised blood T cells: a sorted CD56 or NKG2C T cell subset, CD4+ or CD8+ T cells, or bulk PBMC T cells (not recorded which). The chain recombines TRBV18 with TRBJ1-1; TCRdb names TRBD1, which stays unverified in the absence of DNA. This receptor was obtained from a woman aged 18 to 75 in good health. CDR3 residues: CASSPSWTGPNTEAFF.